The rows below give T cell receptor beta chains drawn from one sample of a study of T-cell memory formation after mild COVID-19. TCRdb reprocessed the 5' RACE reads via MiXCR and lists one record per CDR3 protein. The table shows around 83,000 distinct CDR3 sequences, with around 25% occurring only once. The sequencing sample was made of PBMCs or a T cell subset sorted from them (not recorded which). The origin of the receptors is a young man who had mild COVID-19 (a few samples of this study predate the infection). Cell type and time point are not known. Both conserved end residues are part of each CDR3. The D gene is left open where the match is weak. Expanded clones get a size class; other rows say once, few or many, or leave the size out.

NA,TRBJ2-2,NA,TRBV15,TGTGCCACCATGGGGAACACCGGGGAGCTGTTTTTT,CATMGNTGELFF
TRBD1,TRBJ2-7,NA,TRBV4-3,TGCGCCAGCAGCCTAGGGACAGCCCGCTCCTACGAGCAGTACTTC,CASSLGTARSYEQYF
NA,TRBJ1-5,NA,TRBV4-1,TGCGCCAGCAGCCAAGACCCCAGACAGGTACACAATCAGCCCCAGCATTTT,CASSQDPRQVHNQPQHF
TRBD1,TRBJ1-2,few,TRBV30,TGTGCCTGGAGCGGACAGGGGGCCTATGGCTACACCTTC,CAWSGQGAYGYTF
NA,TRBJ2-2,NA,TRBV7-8,TGTGCCAGCAGCTTTCCCACAGGGCGGAACACCGGGGAGCTGTTTTTT,CASSFPTGRNTGELFF
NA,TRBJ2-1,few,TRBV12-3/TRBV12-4,TGTGCCAGCATGAGCTCCTACAATGAGCAGTTCTTC,CASMSSYNEQFF
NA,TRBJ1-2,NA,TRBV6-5,TGTGCCAGCAGTTACTCAGGGGGAGATGGCTACACCTTC,CASSYSGGDGYTF
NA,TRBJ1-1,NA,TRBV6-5,TGTGCCAGCAGTTACTCGGGAGGGGAGCCTGAAGCTTTCTTT,CASSYSGGEPEAFF
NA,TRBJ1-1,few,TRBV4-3,TGCGCCAGCAGCCAAGGGTTTACCAGGGATGGGTTTTACACTGAAGCTTTCTTT,CASSQGFTRDGFYTEAFF
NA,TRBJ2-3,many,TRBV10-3,TGTGCCATCAGTGATTCCAGAAGCACAGATACGCAGTATTTT,CAISDSRSTDTQYF
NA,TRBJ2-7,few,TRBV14,TGTGCCAGCAGCCAAGGGACAAACTACGAGCAGTACTTC,CASSQGTNYEQYF
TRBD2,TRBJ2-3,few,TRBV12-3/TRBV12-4,TGTGCCAGCTCCCCGGTCGGAATAGCGGGGGGCACAGATACGCAGTATTTT,CASSPVGIAGGTDTQYF
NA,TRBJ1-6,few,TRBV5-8,TGTGCCAGCAGCTTGGAAGGGTTTAGTAATTCACCCCTCCACTTT,CASSLEGFSNSPLHF
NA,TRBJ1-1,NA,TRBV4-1,TGCGCCAGCAGCCAGGACCCGGGAGGGGTGAACACTGAAGCTTTCTTT,CASSQDPGGVNTEAFF
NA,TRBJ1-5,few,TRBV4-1,TGCGCCAGCAGCCCGGGTTCGTATAGCAATCAGCCCCAGCATTTT,CASSPGSYSNQPQHF
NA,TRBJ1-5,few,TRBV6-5,TGTGCCAGCAGTTACTCGAACTCAGGGGATCAGCCCCAGCATTTT,CASSYSNSGDQPQHF
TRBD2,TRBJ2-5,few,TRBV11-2,TGTGCCAGCAGCGGACCGGGACTACAAGAGACCCAGTACTTC,CASSGPGLQETQYF
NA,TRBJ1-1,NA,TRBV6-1,TGTGCCAGCAGTGAAGTAGAGTTGAACACTGAAGCTTTCTTT,CASSEVELNTEAFF
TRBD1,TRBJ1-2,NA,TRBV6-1,TGTGCCAGCAGTGGAACCGGACAGGGACATGGCTACACCTTC,CASSGTGQGHGYTF
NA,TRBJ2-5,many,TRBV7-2,TGTGCCAGCAGCTTAGTGGGGGGGCCCCAAGAGACCCAGTACTTC,CASSLVGGPQETQYF
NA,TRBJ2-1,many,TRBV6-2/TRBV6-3,TGTGCCAGCAGTTCTAGCTCCTACAATGAGCAGTTCTTC,CASSSSSYNEQFF
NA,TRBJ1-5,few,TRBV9,TGTGCCAGCAGCCCCGGGGGGGTCAATCAGCCCCAGCATTTT,CASSPGGVNQPQHF
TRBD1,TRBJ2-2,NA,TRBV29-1,TGCAGCGTAAGGACAGGGGGCACCGGGGAGCTGTTTTTT,CSVRTGGTGELFF
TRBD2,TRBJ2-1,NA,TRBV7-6,TGTGCCAGCAGCCCTAGGACTAGCGGAAACTCCTACAATGAGCAGTTCTTC,CASSPRTSGNSYNEQFF
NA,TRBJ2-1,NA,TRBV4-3,TGCGCCAGCAGCCAAGAAAACTCCTACAATGAGCAGTTCTTC,CASSQENSYNEQFF
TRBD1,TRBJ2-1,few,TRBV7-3,TGTGCCAGCAGCAGGACAGGGCGCGGTGAGCAGTTCTTC,CASSRTGRGEQFF
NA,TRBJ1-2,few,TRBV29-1,TGCAGCGTTGAAGATCCCCTCTGGGTGGGGAGAGGCTACACCTTC,CSVEDPLWVGRGYTF
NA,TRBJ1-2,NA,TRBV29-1,TGCAGCGTTGAAGCGGGCAGAAATCTGAACTATGGCTACACCTTC,CSVEAGRNLNYGYTF
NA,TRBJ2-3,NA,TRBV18,TGTGCCAGCTCACCACCTCCACCTAGCACAGATACGCAGTATTTT,CASSPPPPSTDTQYF
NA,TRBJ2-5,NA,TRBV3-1,TGTGCCAGCAGCCCCCCAATAGAAGAGACCCAGTACTTC,CASSPPIEETQYF
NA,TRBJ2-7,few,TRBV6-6,TGTGCCAGCAGTACCCCGCGCGTCGGCTACGAGCAGTACTTC,CASSTPRVGYEQYF
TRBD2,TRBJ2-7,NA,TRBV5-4,TGTGCCAGCAGCATGGGCGGGGACTACTACGAGCAGTACTTC,CASSMGGDYYEQYF
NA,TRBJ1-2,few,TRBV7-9,TGTGCCAGCAGCGAAGCGGGGGTTGGGTATGGCTACACCTTC,CASSEAGVGYGYTF
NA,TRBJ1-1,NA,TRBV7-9,TGTGCCAGCAGCTTTGTTCGGGGACTTAACACTGAAGCTTTCTTT,CASSFVRGLNTEAFF
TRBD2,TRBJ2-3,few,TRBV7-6,TGTGCCAGCAAAAGGAGCGGGGGAAGCACAGATACGCAGTATTTT,CASKRSGGSTDTQYF
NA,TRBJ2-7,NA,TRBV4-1,TGCGCCAGCAGCCAAGGACAGGCCTACGAGCAGTACTTC,CASSQGQAYEQYF
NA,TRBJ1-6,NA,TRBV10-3,TGTGCCGCCAGCCCTCGGGATTCACCCCTCCACTTT,CAASPRDSPLHF
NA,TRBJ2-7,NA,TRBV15,TGTGCCACCAGCAGAGATAGCTACGAGCAGTACTTC,CATSRDSYEQYF
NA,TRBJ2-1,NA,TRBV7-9,TGTGCCAGCAGCCCGAGGGGACTCCTGCACAATGAGCAGTTCTTC,CASSPRGLLHNEQFF
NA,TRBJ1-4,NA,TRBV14,TGTGCCAGCAGCCATTCGGGGGCAATTGAAAAACTGTTTTTT,CASSHSGAIEKLFF
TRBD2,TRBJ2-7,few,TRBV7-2,TGTGCCAGCAGGCCGGGACTAGCATACTACGAGCAGTACTTC,CASRPGLAYYEQYF
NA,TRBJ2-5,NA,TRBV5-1,TGCGCCAGCAGTGAAGAGAACTCTTCGGAGACCCAGTACTTC,CASSEENSSETQYF
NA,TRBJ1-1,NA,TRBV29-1,TGCAGCGTTGTGTCGGGGTCCACTGAAGCTTTCTTT,CSVVSGSTEAFF
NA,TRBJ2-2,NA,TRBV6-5,TGTGCCAGCAACCCAGGGTCCACCGGGGAGCTGTTTTTT,CASNPGSTGELFF
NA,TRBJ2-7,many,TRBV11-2,TGTGCCAGCAGCCTTAATTGGGAGCAGTACTTC,CASSLNWEQYF
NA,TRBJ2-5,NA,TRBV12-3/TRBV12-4,TGTGCCAGCAGAGGGGACTTCCAAGAGACCCAGTACTTC,CASRGDFQETQYF
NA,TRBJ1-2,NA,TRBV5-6,TGTGCCAGCAGCGACCGGACCGTATACTATGGCTACACCTTC,CASSDRTVYYGYTF
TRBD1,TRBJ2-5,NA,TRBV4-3,TGCGCCAGCAGCCTTGGGACAGGGCGAGAGACCCAGTACTTC,CASSLGTGRETQYF
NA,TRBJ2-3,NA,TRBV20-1,TGCAGTGCTAGAGGAGGGCCGCGCCGCACAGATACGCAGTATTTT,CSARGGPRRTDTQYF
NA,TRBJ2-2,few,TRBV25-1,TGTGCCAGCAGTGAAGACCCGGGGTTCACCGGGGAGCTGTTTTTT,CASSEDPGFTGELFF
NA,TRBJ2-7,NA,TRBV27,TGTGCCAGCAGCCCCGGCGCCAGCTCCTACGAGCAGTACTTC,CASSPGASSYEQYF
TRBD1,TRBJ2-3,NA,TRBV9,TGTGCCAGCAGCGTGGGGACAGGGGCAGATACGCAGTATTTT,CASSVGTGADTQYF
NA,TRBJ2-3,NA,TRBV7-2,TGTGCCAGCAGCTTATCGCCCACAGATACGCTGTATTTT,CASSLSPTDTLYF
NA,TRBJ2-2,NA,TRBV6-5,TGTGCCAGCAGTCCCGCTGCCGGGGAGCTGTTTTTT,CASSPAAGELFF
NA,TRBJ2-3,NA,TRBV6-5,TGTGCCAGCAGTTATCTAGGCACAGATACGCAGTATTTT,CASSYLGTDTQYF
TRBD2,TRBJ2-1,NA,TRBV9,TGTGCCAGCAGCGAAAGCGGGGGGCCCCCACTTGAGCAGTTCTTC,CASSESGGPPLEQFF
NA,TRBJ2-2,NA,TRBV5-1,TGCGCCAGCAGCTTGGCCTCTGGGGCCACCGGGGAGCTGTTTTTT,CASSLASGATGELFF
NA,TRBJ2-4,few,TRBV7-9,TGTGCCAGCAGCCCACAGGGTTGGCAAAACATTCAGTACTTC,CASSPQGWQNIQYF
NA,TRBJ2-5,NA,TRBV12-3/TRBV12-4,TGTGCCAGCAGCCCCCCGGGGGACGAGACCCAGTACTTC,CASSPPGDETQYF